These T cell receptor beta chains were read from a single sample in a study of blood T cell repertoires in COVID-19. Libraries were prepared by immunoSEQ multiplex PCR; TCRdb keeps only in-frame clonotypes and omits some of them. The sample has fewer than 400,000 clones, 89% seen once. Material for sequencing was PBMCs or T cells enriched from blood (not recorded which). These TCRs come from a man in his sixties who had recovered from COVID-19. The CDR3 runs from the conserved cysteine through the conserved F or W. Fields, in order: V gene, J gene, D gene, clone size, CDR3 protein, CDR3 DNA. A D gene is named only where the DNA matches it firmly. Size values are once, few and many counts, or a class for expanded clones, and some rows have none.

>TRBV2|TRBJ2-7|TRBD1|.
CASSADRGPHEQYF
TGTGCCAGCAGTGCAGACAGGGGGCCGCACGAGCAGTACTTC
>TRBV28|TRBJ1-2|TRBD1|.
CASSTRTGINNYGYTF
TGTGCCAGCAGCACGCGGACAGGGATAAATAACTATGGCTACACCTTC
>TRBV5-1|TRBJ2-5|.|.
CASSLVPGEGETQYF
TGCGCCAGCAGCTTGGTACCGGGGGAAGGGGAGACCCAGTACTTC
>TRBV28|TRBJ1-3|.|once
CASSLSPSAGNTIYF
TGTGCCAGCAGTTTATCCCCATCGGCTGGAAACACCATATATTTT
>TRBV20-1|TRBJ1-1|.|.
CRGLDNTEAFF
TGCAGAGGACTGGACAACACTGAAGCTTTCTTT
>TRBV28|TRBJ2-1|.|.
CASSLGRGFTNNEQFF
TGTGCCAGCAGTTTAGGAAGGGGGTTCACTAACAATGAGCAGTTCTTC
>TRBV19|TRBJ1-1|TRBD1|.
CASSTPGGGETEAFF
TGTGCCAGTAGTACTCCAGGGGGAGGAGAAACTGAAGCTTTCTTT
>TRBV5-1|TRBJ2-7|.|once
CASSALGYYEQYF
TGCGCCAGCAGTGCTCTCGGGTACTACGAGCAGTACTTC
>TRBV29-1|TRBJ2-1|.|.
CSVDYRGYGEQFF
TGCAGCGTTGACTATAGGGGATATGGTGAGCAGTTCTTC
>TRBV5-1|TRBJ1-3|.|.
CASSQTGTYSGNTIYF
TGCGCCAGCAGCCAAACAGGGACCTACTCTGGAAACACCATATATTTT
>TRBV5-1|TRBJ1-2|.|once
CASSLALADGYTF
TGCGCCAGCAGCTTGGCCCTTGCAGATGGCTACACCTTC
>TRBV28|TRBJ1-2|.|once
CASSSDTSGGYTF
TGTGCCAGCAGTTCAGACACGTCAGGAGGCTACACCTTC
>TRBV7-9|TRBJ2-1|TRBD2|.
CASSYRAGVDNEQFF
TGTGCCAGCAGCTACCGAGCGGGAGTGGACAATGAGCAGTTCTTC
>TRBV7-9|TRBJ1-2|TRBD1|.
CASRSPRGTDPYGYTF
TGTGCCAGCAGGTCCCCAAGGGGGACAGATCCCTATGGCTACACCTTC
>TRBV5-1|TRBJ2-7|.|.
CASSLGRDYEQYF
TGCGCCAGCAGCTTGGGCAGGGACTACGAGCAGTACTTC
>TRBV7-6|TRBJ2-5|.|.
CASSLFGGRGGVKTQYF
TGTGCCAGCAGCTTATTTGGGGGAAGGGGAGGTGTGAAGACCCAGTACTTC
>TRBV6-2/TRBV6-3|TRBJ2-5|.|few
CASSIRRGGLETQYF
TGTGCCAGCAGTATACGAAGGGGGGGCTTAGAGACCCAGTACTTC
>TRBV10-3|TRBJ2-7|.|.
CAIRPSGSYEQYF
TGTGCCATCAGGCCAAGCGGATCCTACGAGCAGTACTTC
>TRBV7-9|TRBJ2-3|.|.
CASSFQLGKDTQYF
TGTGCCAGCAGCTTTCAACTAGGGAAGGATACGCAGTATTTT
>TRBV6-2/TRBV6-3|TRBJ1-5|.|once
CASSYRGYSNQPQHF
TGTGCCAGCAGTTACAGGGGGTATAGCAATCAGCCCCAGCATTTT
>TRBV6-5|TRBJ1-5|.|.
CASSYAGFQPQHF
TGTGCCAGCAGTTATGCAGGTTTTCAGCCCCAGCATTTT
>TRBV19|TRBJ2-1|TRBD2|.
CASRLGLAGLGDEQFF
TGTGCCAGTAGATTAGGACTAGCGGGACTAGGGGATGAGCAGTTCTTC
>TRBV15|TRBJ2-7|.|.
CATSRDKQGGYEQYF
TGTGCCACCAGCAGAGATAAGCAGGGTGGTTACGAGCAGTACTTC
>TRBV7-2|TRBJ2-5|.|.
CASSSHPAQETQYF
TGTGCCAGCAGCTCCCATCCTGCGCAAGAGACCCAGTACTTC
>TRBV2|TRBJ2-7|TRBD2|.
CASSARVIAGVRVEQYF
TGTGCCAGCAGTGCCCGGGTCATCGCGGGAGTTCGGGTGGAGCAGTACTTC
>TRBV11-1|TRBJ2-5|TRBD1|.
CASSMTGSVGETQYF
TGTGCCAGCAGCATGACAGGGTCGGTCGGAGAGACCCAGTACTTC
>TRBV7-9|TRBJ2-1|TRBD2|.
CASSQTSGMGGEQFF
TGTGCCAGCAGCCAGACTAGCGGGATGGGCGGTGAGCAGTTCTTC
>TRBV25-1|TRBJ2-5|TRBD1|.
CASNPGTGGGIETQYF
TGTGCCAGCAACCCGGGGACAGGGGGAGGAATAGAGACCCAGTACTTC
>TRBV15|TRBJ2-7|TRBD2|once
CATSRGQGLAGEEEQYF
TGTGCCACCAGCAGAGGACAGGGGCTAGCGGGAGAGGAGGAGCAGTACTTC
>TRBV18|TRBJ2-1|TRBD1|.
CASSPQGVVINEQFF
TGTGCCAGCTCACCTCAGGGGGTAGTTATCAATGAGCAGTTCTTC
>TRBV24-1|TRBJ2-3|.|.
CATSVTTAALDTQYF
TGTGCCACCAGTGTTACGACAGCTGCGTTAGATACGCAGTATTTT
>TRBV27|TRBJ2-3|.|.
CASRTQSSFDTDTQYF
TGTGCCAGCAGAACTCAAAGCTCATTTGACACAGATACGCAGTATTTT
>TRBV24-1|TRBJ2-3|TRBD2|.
CATDSGGPGTDTQYF
TGTGCCACCGATTCGGGAGGGCCAGGCACAGATACGCAGTATTTT
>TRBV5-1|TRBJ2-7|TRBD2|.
CASSSAGTSGIREQYF
TGCGCCAGCAGCTCAGCCGGGACTAGCGGGATCAGGGAGCAGTACTTC
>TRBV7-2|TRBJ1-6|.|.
CASSLVSGTNNSPLHF
TGTGCCAGCAGCTTAGTTTCAGGGACAAATAATTCACCCCTCCACTTT
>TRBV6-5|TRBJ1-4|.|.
CASSYSYPSGEKLFF
TGTGCCAGCAGTTACTCGTACCCTAGTGGGGAAAAACTGTTTTTT
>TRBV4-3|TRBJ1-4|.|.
CASSQREGTGEKLFF
TGCGCCAGCAGCCAACGGGAGGGAACGGGAGAAAAACTGTTTTTT
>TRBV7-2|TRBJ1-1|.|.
CASSLKLLQNTEAFF
TGTGCCAGCAGCTTAAAATTACTACAGAACACTGAAGCTTTCTTT
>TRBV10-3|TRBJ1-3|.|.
CATQGPGNTIYF
TGTGCCACCCAGGGGCCTGGAAACACCATATATTTT
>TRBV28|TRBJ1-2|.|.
CASSLLPGQGYGYTF
TGTGCCAGCAGTTTATTGCCAGGGCAAGGGTATGGCTACACCTTC
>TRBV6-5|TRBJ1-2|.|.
CASSSPRRGSYGYTF
TGTGCCAGCAGTTCCCCTCGCCGGGGAAGCTATGGCTACACCTTC
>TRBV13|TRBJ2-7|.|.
CASSIDRVLSEQYF
TGTGCCAGCAGTATCGACCGGGTTCTCTCTGAGCAGTACTTC
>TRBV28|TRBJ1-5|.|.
CATEVPNQPQHF
TGTGCCACCGAGGTCCCGAATCAGCCCCAGCATTTT
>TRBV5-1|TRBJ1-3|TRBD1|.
CASSLGQGKIENTIYF
TGCGCCAGCAGCCTCGGACAGGGAAAGATTGAAAACACCATATATTTT
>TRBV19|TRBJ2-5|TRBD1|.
CASNQNAGQGWETQYF
TGTGCCAGTAACCAAAACGCGGGACAGGGTTGGGAGACCCAGTACTTC
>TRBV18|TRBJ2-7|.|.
CASSPVTDSYEQYF
TGTGCCAGCTCACCAGTGACAGATTCCTACGAGCAGTACTTC
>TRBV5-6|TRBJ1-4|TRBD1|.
CASSFQGVIEKLFF
TGTGCCAGCAGCTTTCAGGGGGTAATTGAAAAACTGTTTTTT
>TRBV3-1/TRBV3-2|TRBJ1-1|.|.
CASSLRGKVAFF
TGTGCCAGCAGCCTGAGGGGGAAAGTTGCTTTCTTT
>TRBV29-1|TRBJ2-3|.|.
CSIKRYTDTQYF
TGCAGCATCAAGCGGTACACAGATACGCAGTATTTT
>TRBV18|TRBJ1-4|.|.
CASSPKATETTNEKLFF
TGTGCCAGCTCACCAAAAGCGACCGAAACAACTAATGAAAAACTGTTTTTT
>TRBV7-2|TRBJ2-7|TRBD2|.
CASSLATGGRYEQYF
TGTGCCAGCAGCTTAGCTACGGGGGGTAGGTACGAGCAGTACTTC
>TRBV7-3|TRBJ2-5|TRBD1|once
CASSLGQGAEETQYF
TGTGCCAGCAGCTTAGGACAGGGGGCAGAGGAGACCCAGTACTTC
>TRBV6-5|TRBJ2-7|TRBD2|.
CASSSTSGSYEQYF
TGTGCCAGCAGTTCTACTAGCGGATCCTACGAGCAGTACTTC
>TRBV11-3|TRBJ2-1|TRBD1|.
CASSLEPGQGVRNEQFF
TGTGCCAGCAGCTTAGAGCCGGGACAGGGGGTAAGAAATGAGCAGTTCTTC
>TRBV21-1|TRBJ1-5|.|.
CAGLGSIRGQPQHF
TGTGCCGGCCTAGGTAGCATCCGAGGACAGCCCCAGCATTTT
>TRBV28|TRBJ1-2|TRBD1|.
CASSSTTPRTGRGGYTF
TGTGCCAGCAGTAGTACAACCCCCAGGACAGGGAGAGGTGGCTACACCTTC
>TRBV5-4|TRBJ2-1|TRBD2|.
CASSFGGTSGISGNEQFF
TGTGCCAGCAGCTTTGGAGGTACTAGCGGGATTTCGGGCAATGAGCAGTTCTTC
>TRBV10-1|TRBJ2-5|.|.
CASSNKQGQETQYF
TGCGCCAGCAGTAACAAACAGGGACAAGAGACCCAGTACTTC
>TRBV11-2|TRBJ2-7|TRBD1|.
CASSSIRTGRFYEQYF
TGTGCCAGCAGCTCAATAAGGACAGGGAGGTTTTACGAGCAGTACTTC